This T cell receptor beta chain was observed in a study of cytotoxic CD8 clonotypes in ibrutinib-treated CLL. V dropped 6 bases and J dropped 0 bases, with 12 bases sitting between them. The CDR3 contains 15 residues. Germline V gene sequence: CDR1 MNHNY, CDR2 SVGAGI (reference sequence). The table came from immunoSEQ multiplex PCR; TCRdb's copy has only in-frame clones and leaves some out. The data show 150,000 or so clones, with roughly 90% seen just once and 3% held by the top ten. The clonotype was recovered from a human donor with chronic lymphocytic leukemia. The chain combines TRBV6-6 with TRBJ2-1; D is uncertain. Specimen: PBMCs, collected at disease progression, from a patient treated with ibrutinib. CDR3: CASSHSESSYNEQFF. The CDR3, as DNA: TGTGCCAGCAGCCACAGCGAGAGCTCCTACAATGAGCAGTTCTTC.